These 22 T cell receptor beta chains came from one sample sequenced in a study of T cells in localized non-small cell lung cancer. Here immunoSEQ multiplex PCR was the method, and the copy in TCRdb shows in-frame clones only, minus some. The sample contains 3,000 to 4,500 clones, 20% to 25% of which appear only once. The input for sequencing was lung tumor tissue, taken before any cancer treatment. The source of these receptors is a woman aged 35-75 years with stage I lung adenocarcinoma.

The chain combines TRBV4-1 with TRBJ1-4; maybe TRBD1 (5 bases). V shed 4 bases and J shed 4 bases, with 19 bases lying between them. Looked up from germline, CDR1 is MGHRA and CDR2 is YSYEKL. CDR3 length: 17 residues. The CDR3 bases are TGCGCCAGCAGCCCCCGGGTCGGGGTGGGGGGTAATGAAAAACTGTTTTTT. Translating gives CASSPRVGVGGNEKLFF.

The V gene is TRBV19, the J gene TRBJ2-6; the D is unclear. The V and J ends lost 6 bases and 1 base respectively, with 10 bases between them. There are 15 residues in the CDR3. Germline V gene sequence: CDR1 LNHDA, CDR2 SQIVND (reference sequence). The CDR3 sequence: CASRERSSGANVLTF. CDR3 bases: TGTGCCAGTAGAGAGAGGTCGTCTGGGGCCAACGTCCTGACTTTC.

This clone is medium-sized in the sample. The V and J genes are TRBV28 and TRBJ1-1; D unresolved. V was clipped by 3 bases and J by 4 bases, with 9 bases between them. The germline gives CDR1 MDHEN, CDR2 SYDVKM. The CDR3 is made up of 13 amino acids. The CDR3 DNA sequence: TGTGCCAGCAGTTTGCCCGTAGTCACTGAAGCTTTCTTT. Protein sequence: CASSLPVVTEAFF.

This clone was seen a handful of times. This chain uses TRBV6-8 with TRBJ1-5; TRBD1 matches at 7 bases. This CDR3 is built from 17 residues. CDR1 and CDR2 from the germline V gene are MNHGY and SAAAGT. V dropped 8 bases and J dropped 0; count of bases not matched to a gene: 13. CDR3 coding DNA: TGTGCCAGCCAACCGGGACAGATTATTTATAGCAATCAGCCCCAGCATTTT. This codes for CASQPGQIIYSNQPQHF.

A few counts support this clone. The chain couples TRBV11-3 to TRBJ1-1, with D hard to call. V shed 1 base and J shed 4 bases, with 10 bases lying between them. The germline V gene has CDR1 SGHNT and CDR2 YENEEA. CDR3 size: 14 residues. Here the CDR3 reads CASSLGVRATEAFF. In DNA, the CDR3 is TGTGCCAGCAGCTTAGGGGTTCGGGCCACTGAAGCTTTCTTT.

This clone has more than one count but fewer than ten. The chain links TRBV19 to TRBJ1-4; possible D gene TRBD1, 5 bases. The CDR3 is 12 amino acids. Germline V gene data show CDR1 as LNHDA and CDR2 as SQIVND (reference sequence). V lost 9 bases and J lost 16, with 21 bases in between. As DNA, the CDR3 is TGTGCCAGCCGGGACCTAATGAAAGGGGCGTTTTTT. Translation: CASRDLMKGAFF.

This clone was detected a few times. The chain joins TRBV6-8 to TRBJ2-3; 12 nucleotides match TRBD2. The trim removed 6 bases at V and 2 bases at J, leaving 6 bases unmatched. This CDR3 is 16 amino acids long. Germline V CDR1 and CDR2: MNHGY, SAAAGT. For the CDR3, the DNA is TGTGCCAGCAGGGGCACTAGCGGGGGGTCCACAGATACGCAGTATTTT. As protein: CASRGTSGGSTDTQYF.

The chain couples TRBV12-5 to TRBJ1-2; D is unresolved. Per germline, CDR1 LGHNT and CDR2 FRNRAP. The CDR3 is 14 residues long. The V and J ends lost 6 bases and 1 base respectively, with 12 bases between them. CDR3 bases: TGTGCTAGTGGCTCTTTGAATATTAACTATGGCTACACCTTC. It translates to CASGSLNINYGYTF.

The genes are TRBV6-8 and TRBJ1-5; D gene ambiguous. Trimming stripped 5 bases from V and 3 bases from J, with 11 bases between. The CDR3 is 14 residues long. Germline CDR1 is MNHGY and CDR2 is SAAAGT. The CDR3 loop reads CASSPLGSNQPQHF. The CDR3 nucleotides are TGTGCCAGCAGTCCCCTAGGGTCCAATCAGCCCCAGCATTTT.

V is TRBV19 and J is TRBJ1-5, with 8 bases identical to TRBD1. Germline loops: CDR1 LNHDA, CDR2 SQIVND (reference sequence). This CDR3 has 16 amino acids. Trimming cost V 6 bases and J 4 bases; bases outside gene matches: 11. Here the CDR3 reads CASRDFVRGRNQPQHF. CDR3 coding DNA: TGTGCCAGTAGGGATTTCGTCAGGGGGCGAAATCAGCCCCAGCATTTT.

The V and J genes are TRBV5-1 and TRBJ2-3; 9 nucleotides line up with TRBD1. Germline V CDR1 and CDR2: SGHRS, YFSETQ. The CDR3 spans 14 residues. Trimming cost V 4 bases and J 1 base; bases outside gene matches: 1. CDR3 sequence: CASSRDRGTDTQYF. The CDR3 nucleotides read TGCGCCAGCAGCCGGGACAGGGGCACAGATACGCAGTATTTT.

This clone is classed as medium-sized. The chain recombines TRBV10-3 with TRBJ1-2; no firm D call. The CDR3 spans 15 residues. V was shortened by 0 bases and J by 7 bases, with 15 bases between the two germline ends. Germline assignment: CDR1 ENHRY and CDR2 SYGVKD. In DNA form, the CDR3 reads TGTGCCATCAGTGAGTCGCTGGCGGTGAGACGTGGCTACACCTTC. Amino acids: CAISESLAVRRGYTF.

The chain carries TRBV18 and TRBJ2-6; TRBD2 matches 7 bases. The CDR3 sequence is 16 residues long. Germline V CDR1 and CDR2: KGHSH, LQKENI. V lost 2 bases, J lost 4 bases, and 5 bases stayed unmatched. The CDR3 nucleotides read TGTGCCAGCTCACCAAGGGAGGGGTACGGGGCCAACGTCCTGACTTTC. This translates into CASSPREGYGANVLTF.

This clone has only a few counts. The DNA of the CDR3 is TGTGCCAGCAGCTTGGGAACAGGGACCTCTGGAAACACCATATATTTT. This sequence encodes CASSLGTGTSGNTIYF. This sequence joins TRBV11-3 and TRBJ1-3; D possibly corresponds to TRBD1 (6 bases). V gave up 3 bases and J gave up 0 bases, with 12 bases separating them. From germline, CDR1 is SGHNT and CDR2 YENEEA. The CDR3 is 16 residues long.

The chain uses TRBV6-8 and TRBJ1-1; D is undetermined. Germline lookup yields CDR1 MNHGY and CDR2 SAAAGT. Between the trimmed V and J ends, which lost 7 bases and 3 bases, there was a span of 15 bases. The CDR3 has 14 amino acids. The CDR3 DNA reads TGTGCCAGCACCACCCTCGGCTGGGACACTGAAGCTTTCTTT. Its protein product is CASTTLGWDTEAFF.

The rearrangement joins TRBV19 to TRBJ1-1; D is ambiguous. Germline values: CDR1 LNHDA, CDR2 SQIVND (reference sequence). CDR3 length: 15 amino acids. Trimming pared 3 bases from V and 3 bases from J, leaving 14 bases between. CDR3: CASSITSRLDTEAFF. Written as DNA, the CDR3 is TGTGCCAGTAGTATTACAAGCCGACTGGACACTGAAGCTTTCTTT.

The chain links TRBV18 to TRBJ2-2; a weak D match, TRBD2 (6 bases). V was pared by 2 bases and J by 5 bases, with 15 bases between. This CDR3 comprises 16 residues. Germline CDR1 is KGHSH and CDR2 is LQKENI. As DNA, the CDR3 is TGTGCCAGCTCACCAACGGGCCAGGGAGGAACCGGGGAGCTGTTTTTT. It is translated as CASSPTGQGGTGELFF.

DNA for the CDR3: TGTGCCAGCAGCCCCTCCGGGATAAACATTCAGTACTTC. Its protein is CASSPSGINIQYF. The V call is TRBV28, the J call TRBJ2-4; a weak D match, TRBD2 (5 bases). Per the germline V gene, CDR1 is MDHEN and CDR2 is SYDVKM. Trimming took off 6 bases at V and 6 bases at J, with 12 bases between the two ends. The CDR3 contains 13 residues.

The rearrangement uses TRBV12-5 and TRBJ1-2; D might be TRBD1 (5 bases). This CDR3 is 15 amino acids long. The V gene lost 1 base and the J gene lost 7 bases, with 16 bases spanning the gap. Germline V gene lookup returns CDR1 LGHNT and CDR2 FRNRAP. CDR3 in DNA: TGTGCTAGTGGTTTGGAGGTAGGGGTAGGCGGTGGCTACACCTTC. This gives the protein CASGLEVGVGGGYTF.

The chain couples TRBV19 to TRBJ2-5, with D maybe TRBD2 (6 bases). The CDR3 has 14 amino acids. Trimming removed 4 bases from V and 1 base from J, with 10 bases in between. From germline, CDR1 is LNHDA and CDR2 SQIVND (reference sequence). For the CDR3, the DNA is TGTGCCAGTAGTAGGAGGGCTCTCCAAGAGACCCAGTACTTC. Translating gives CASSRRALQETQYF.

V and J are TRBV12-5 and TRBJ2-1; 10 nucleotides agree with TRBD2. V was clipped by 2 bases and J by 9 bases; unmatched bases: 1. Germline loops: CDR1 LGHNT, CDR2 FRNRAP. The CDR3 covers 13 residues. CDR3 region: CASGLLAGVEQFF. The CDR3 coding sequence is TGTGCTAGTGGTTTGCTAGCGGGAGTTGAGCAGTTCTTC.

The table lists this clone with a few counts. The chain carries TRBV6-8 and TRBJ2-2; possible D gene TRBD1, 6 bases. This CDR3 spans 15 amino acids. CDR1 and CDR2 (germline): MNHGY, SAAAGT. With 0 bases removed from V and 6 bases from J, the gap between germline ends came to 11 bases. CDR3 sequence: CASSYSTAGAGELFF. For the CDR3, the DNA is TGTGCCAGCAGTTACTCTACCGCAGGGGCCGGGGAGCTGTTTTTT.